The text below deals with one T cell receptor beta chain. The sample originates from a study of T cell responses to AZD1222 COVID-19 vaccine. Study-wide context: Whether given at about 4 or about 12 weeks, second doses were pooled.

Only in-frame clones appear in the TCRdb table, and some are missing; sequencing was by immunoSEQ multiplex PCR. The sample lists about 96,000 clones; about 89% were seen once. The sample was peripheral blood, taken on day 0 of AZD1222 vaccination. The receptor was derived from an adult in good health.

The CDR3 DNA sequence: TGTGCCAGCAGCTTAGTTGCAGGGTCCTATGGCTACACCTTC. It specifies CASSLVAGSYGYTF. V and J are TRBV5-5 and TRBJ1-2; possible D gene TRBD1, 5 bases. Germline V CDR1 and CDR2: SGHKS, YYEKEE (reference sequence). Deletions cut 2 bases from V and 4 bases from J, with 12 bases between. The CDR3 has 14 residues. The full variable domain, in which reference TRBV5-5 and TRBJ1-2 provide the parts outside the CDR3, is DAGVTQSPTHLIKTRGQQVTLRCSPISGHKSVSWYQQVLGQGPQFIFQYYEKEERGRGNFPDRFSARQFPNYSSELNVNALLLGDSALYLCASSLVAGSYGYTFGSGTRLTVV.